These 24 T cell receptor beta chains were sequenced from one sample in a study of OX40 agonist ivuxolimab in advanced cancers. Assay: immunoSEQ multiplex PCR; the TCRdb copy retains only in-frame clones and omits some. The sample consists of 100,000 or so clones, under 95% of them appearing once. This specimen was CD4+ or CD8+ T cells sorted from blood, taken in a trial of the OX40 agonist ivuxolimab. Receptors were obtained from an adult with an advanced solid tumor such as melanoma, head and neck, liver or kidney cancer.

V is TRBV7-6 and J is TRBJ2-1, with 9 bases fitting TRBD2. The V gene's germline CDR1 is SGHVS and CDR2 FNYEAQ. The V and J ends lost 5 bases and 2 bases, in that order; junction bases with no gene match: 1. The CDR3 totals 14 residues. In nucleotides, the CDR3 is TGTGCCAGCAGCCCTAGCGGGGCCTACAATGAGCAGTTCTTC. This gives the protein CASSPSGAYNEQFF.

This chain connects TRBV7-2 to TRBJ2-7, with D unclear. V was trimmed by 4 bases and J by 3 bases, leaving 7 bases between them. This CDR3 contains 12 residues. Germline CDR1 is SGHTA and CDR2 is FQGNSA. For the CDR3, the DNA is TGTGCCAGCAGCTCGACAATCTACGAGCAGTACTTC. This codes for CASSSTIYEQYF.

This clone came up a few times. The chain combines TRBV6-1 with TRBJ2-2, with a weak D call TRBD2 (5 bases). CDR1 and CDR2 from the germline V gene are MNHNS and SASEGT. The ends were cut back, 6 bases at V and 6 bases at J, with 11 bases in the middle. CDR3 size: 13 residues. CDR3: CASRDYSAGELFF. In DNA form, the CDR3 reads TGTGCCAGCAGAGACTATAGCGCCGGGGAGCTGTTTTTT.

This rearrangement joins TRBV9 to TRBJ2-3; 7 nucleotides line up with TRBD2. CDR3 size: 15 residues. Germline trimming cut 2 bases from V and 4 bases from J; bases unmatched to any gene: 7. Germline-derived CDR1 and CDR2 are SGDLS and YYNGEE. The CDR3 coding sequence is TGTGCCAGCAGCGTGTCGGGAGGTGTATCAGATACGCAGTATTTT. It is translated as CASSVSGGVSDTQYF.

The chain carries TRBV29-1 and TRBJ2-5, with D uncertain. V was trimmed by 7 bases and J by 2 bases, leaving 8 bases between them. Germline-derived CDR1 and CDR2 are SQVTM and ANQGSEA. The length of the CDR3 is 11 residues. The DNA of the CDR3 is TGCAGCGCTCATGGGCAAGAGACCCAGTACTTC. Amino acid sequence: CSAHGQETQYF.

The chain combines TRBV5-1 with TRBJ2-5; D possibly corresponds to TRBD2 (5 bases). Trimming shortened V by 2 bases and J by 1 base, and 15 bases separated the two germline ends. Germline V gene data show CDR1 as SGHRS and CDR2 as YFSETQ. This CDR3 region has 16 residues. The CDR3 DNA sequence: TGCGCCAGCAGCTTCAGTGGCGGGCCCCTCCAAGAGACCCAGTACTTC. Its translation is CASSFSGGPLQETQYF.

The chain joins TRBV5-1 to TRBJ2-7; 8 bases fit TRBD2. Trimming took 0 bases from V and 0 from J; bases not matched to a gene: 8. Germline CDR1 is SGHRS and CDR2 is YFSETQ. The CDR3 has 17 amino acids. CDR3 protein: CASSLDPSGTSSYEQYF. CDR3 in DNA: TGCGCCAGCAGCTTGGACCCTTCCGGGACTAGCTCCTACGAGCAGTACTTC.

The chain is built from TRBV11-2 and TRBJ2-5; 9 nucleotides line up with TRBD2. V shed 2 bases and J 3 bases; nucleotides not matched to a gene: 13. The germline V gene has CDR1 SGHAT and CDR2 FQNNGV. The CDR3 is 18 amino acids. CDR3 amino acids: CASSLQGVGLAGKETQYF. The CDR3 coding sequence is TGTGCCAGCAGCTTACAAGGCGTAGGTCTAGCGGGAAAAGAGACCCAGTACTTC.

The V call is TRBV14, the J call TRBJ2-1; 11 bases agree with TRBD2. The CDR3 has 15 amino acids. Germline V CDR1 and CDR2: SGHDN, FVKESK. The junction had 9 bases not matched to a gene; V was cut back by 4 bases and J by 10 bases. The CDR3 is CASSPLAGGIREQFF. CDR3 nucleotides: TGTGCCAGCAGCCCGCTAGCGGGAGGAATTCGGGAGCAGTTCTTC.

The CDR3 sequence: CASGGTGSGNTIYF. CDR3 bases: TGTGCTAGTGGCGGGACAGGGTCTGGAAACACCATATATTTT. This sequence joins TRBV12-5 and TRBJ1-3, with 9 nucleotides matching TRBD1. The CDR3 contains 14 residues. Trimming cost V 6 bases and J 1 base; bases outside gene matches: 1. Looked up from germline, CDR1 is LGHNT and CDR2 is FRNRAP.

This rearrangement joins TRBV6-5 to TRBJ2-7; perhaps TRBD1 as D (5 bases). CDR1 is MNHEY and CDR2 is SVGAGI in the germline V gene. CDR3 length equals 15 residues. V gave up 2 bases and J gave up 2 bases, with 13 bases separating them. CDR3: CASSYKTGLAYEQYF. CDR3 coding DNA: TGTGCCAGCAGTTACAAAACAGGTCTAGCCTACGAGCAGTACTTC.

The V and J genes are TRBV7-9 and TRBJ2-1, with 7 bases lining up with TRBD2. The CDR3 has 14 residues. With V trimmed by 1 base and J by 8 bases, 5 bases remained unmatched. Germline-derived CDR1 and CDR2 are SEHNR and FQNEAQ (reference sequence). CDR3 sequence: CASSLGGGVYEQFF. In nucleotides, the CDR3 is TGTGCCAGCAGCTTAGGGGGAGGGGTATATGAGCAGTTCTTC.

Written as DNA, the CDR3 is TGTGCCAGCAGTCTTGAAGTCACAGATACGCAGTATTTT. Translating gives CASSLEVTDTQYF. The chain employs TRBV6-4 and TRBJ2-3; D gene uncertain. The V gene's germline CDR1 is MRHNA and CDR2 SNTAGT. CDR3 length: 13 amino acids. Trimming took 5 bases from V and 2 from J, leaving 8 bases between them.

This chain connects TRBV18 to TRBJ1-3; 10 bases align to TRBD1. Germline CDR1 and CDR2: KGHSH and LQKENI. CDR3 length: 15 amino acids. Germline trimming cut 4 bases from V and 8 bases from J; bases unmatched to any gene: 8. This chain's CDR3 is CASSRPGQGDHTIYF. The DNA of the CDR3 is TGTGCCAGCTCACGACCAGGACAGGGGGATCACACCATATATTTT.

This clone was recorded only once. This sequence joins TRBV27 and TRBJ2-1, with TRBD2 matching over 11 bases. V lost 7 bases and J lost 5; bases outside the gene matches: 4. This CDR3 contains 14 residues. From germline, CDR1 is MNHEY and CDR2 SMNVEV (reference sequence). In nucleotides, the CDR3 is TGTGCCAGCATACTAGCGGGAGACGACAATGAGCAGTTCTTC. Protein product: CASILAGDDNEQFF.

The genes are TRBV21-1 and TRBJ2-7; the table's TRBD1 call for D was not verified on the DNA. TRBV21-1 is annotated as a pseudogene. The CDR3 spans 17 residues. The CDR3 spells CASSKGLTDSLRGEQYF. DNA for the CDR3: TGTGCCAGCAGCAAAGGTCTGACAGATAGCCTACGTGGGGAGCAGTACTTC.

This clone turned up a few times. This rearrangement joins TRBV19 to TRBJ2-5, with D unclear. The CDR3 spans 13 residues. Germline V gives CDR1 LNHDA, CDR2 SQIVND (reference sequence). V was trimmed by 10 bases and J by 4 bases, leaving 16 bases between them. The CDR3 here is CATRDFGRETQYF. CDR3 nucleotides: TGTGCCACCCGAGATTTCGGAAGAGAGACCCAGTACTTC.

This chain joins TRBV18 and TRBJ1-4, with D perhaps matching TRBD1 (5 bases). Trimming stripped 6 bases from V and 5 bases from J, with 16 bases between. Germline V lookup: CDR1 KGHSH, CDR2 LQKENI. There are 15 residues in the CDR3. CDR3 amino acids: CASSLRGPTNEKLFF. CDR3 DNA sequence: TGTGCCAGCTCTTTGCGGGGACCGACAAATGAAAAACTGTTTTTT.

V gene TRBV6-5 combines with J gene TRBJ2-1; TRBD2 agrees at 10 bases. CDR1 and CDR2 (germline): MNHEY, SVGAGI. The CDR3 extends over 16 amino acids. V lost 2 bases and J lost 4; bases outside the gene matches: 5. The CDR3 DNA sequence: TGTGCCAGCAGTTACGCCGGGACTAGCGCTTACAATGAGCAGTTCTTC. Its translation is CASSYAGTSAYNEQFF.

V is TRBV7-2 and J is TRBJ1-1; the D gene is possibly TRBD1 (5 bases). V was clipped by 2 bases and J by 1 base, with 5 bases between them. CDR1 and CDR2 from the germline V gene are SGHTA and FQGNSA. The CDR3 is made up of 13 amino acids. In DNA form, the CDR3 reads TGTGCCAGCAGCTTAACAGGGAACACTGAAGCTTTCTTT. This sequence encodes CASSLTGNTEAFF.

This clone has a single count. The V gene is TRBV9, the J gene TRBJ2-7, with 7 bases aligning to TRBD1. Per the germline V gene, CDR1 is SGDLS and CDR2 is YYNGEE. The trim removed 7 bases at V and 1 base at J, leaving 8 bases unmatched. The CDR3 consists of 14 residues. CDR3 bases: TGTGCCAGCGGGGGCAGGGGGAATTCCTACGAGCAGTACTTC. This codes for CASGGRGNSYEQYF.

The V call is TRBV9, the J call TRBJ1-6; D not resolved. This CDR3 contains 14 residues. The germline CDR1 and CDR2 sequences are SGDLS and YYNGEE. The ends were cut back, 3 bases at V and 5 bases at J, with 9 bases in the middle. CDR3 sequence (DNA): TGTGCCAGCAGCGCCGGACTTCATAATTCACCCCTCCACTTT. This encodes CASSAGLHNSPLHF.

A single count supports this clone. The V and J genes are TRBV19 and TRBJ2-2; D assignment may be TRBD1 or TRBD2 (5 bases each). V was cut by 2 bases and J by 1 base, with 11 bases left in between. The germline V gene has CDR1 LNHDA and CDR2 SQIVND (reference sequence). The CDR3 consists of 16 residues. CDR3 nucleotides: TGTGCCAGTAGTATAAACCGGGACCTGAACACCGGGGAGCTGTTTTTT. It yields the protein CASSINRDLNTGELFF.

This chain links TRBV29-1 with TRBJ2-3; TRBD1 might be the D (5 bases). Trimming removed 0 bases at V and 1 base at J, with 20 bases between. The germline V gene has CDR1 SQVTM and CDR2 ANQGSEA. This CDR3 is 18 amino acids long. CDR3 sequence reads: CSVEDLLGQAPRTDTQYF. In nucleotides, the CDR3 is TGCAGCGTTGAAGATCTTCTGGGGCAGGCGCCCCGCACAGATACGCAGTATTTT.